The 10 T cell receptor beta chains presented below share a single source sample, sequenced in a study of T cells in Graves' hyperthyroidism and ophthalmopathy (dated by TCRdb to 2018 to 2020). The library was obtained by multiplex PCR. This sample was sequenced with an Illumina HiSeq 2000. TCR beta CDR3 regions were amplified from RNA transcripts. The first round of RT-PCR for the TCR CDR3 was performed with the HTBI primer set and the Qiagen OneStep RT-PCR kit. TCRdb applied fastp at Q25 and MiXCR to the public reads, then kept only in-frame beta chains. Rows matching on CDR3 protein sequence are summarized as one entry with the most common DNA and genes. This sample lists some 270,000 distinct CDR3 sequences; about 13% were detected once. The ten top clones hold under 8% of the sample. The sample was blood. These receptors were obtained from a woman between 35 and 50 years old with Graves' hyperthyroidism.

This clonotype was picked up many times. The V and J genes are TRBV5-8 and TRBJ1-2, with 7 bases fitting TRBD1. In germline, CDR1 is SGHTS, CDR2 YDEGEE. The CDR3 contains 14 residues. J was trimmed by 2 bases and V by 4 bases; bases with no gene match: 5. For the CDR3, the DNA is TGTGCCAGCAGCCGATTGACAGGGAACTATGGCTACACCTTC. Residues: CASSRLTGNYGYTF.

This clonotype was observed a handful of times. V gene TRBV6-1 combines with J gene TRBJ2-1, with unresolved D. CDR1 is MNHNS and CDR2 is SASEGT in the germline V gene. V lost 7 bases to trimming and J lost 0 bases, with 13 bases between them. The CDR3 contains 15 residues. The chain's CDR3 is CASTPQASSYNEQFF. As DNA, the CDR3 is TGTGCCAGCACCCCCCAGGCTAGCTCCTACAATGAGCAGTTCTTC.

This clonotype has more than one count but fewer than ten. V is TRBV20-1 and J is TRBJ1-3; D ambiguous. The germline CDR1 and CDR2 sequences are DFQATT and SNEGSKA (reference sequence). The CDR3 runs to 13 residues. V was cut by 6 bases and J by 0 bases, with 9 bases left in between. The CDR3 spells CSASRDSGNTIYF. For the CDR3, the DNA is TGCAGTGCCTCCCGGGACTCTGGAAACACCATATATTTT.

This clonotype was counted only a few times. This chain connects TRBV30 to TRBJ2-3; D gene uncertain. CDR3 length: 14 residues. Trimming stripped 2 bases from V and 0 bases from J, with 9 bases between. Germline CDR1 reads GTSNPN; CDR2 reads SVGIG (reference sequence). The CDR3 loop is CAWSSDTSTDTQYF. The CDR3 DNA reads TGTGCCTGGAGTTCCGACACTAGCACAGATACGCAGTATTTT.

Worth noting for this clonotype: This could be a read error, since a much larger clone is one nucleotide away. The chain recombines TRBV28 with TRBJ1-1, with TRBD1 as a possible D gene (6 bases). Germline CDR1 and CDR2: MDHEN and SYDVKM. CDR3 length: 12 amino acids. The CDR3 spells CASSARGTEALF. The CDR3 coding sequence is TGTGCCAGCAGTGCTAGGGGGACTGAAGCTCTCTTT.

This clonotype occurred many times. This chain links TRBV5-1 with TRBJ2-5; D not certain. The CDR3 length is 12 residues. Trimming removed 1 base from V and 0 bases from J, with 1 base in between. Germline V gives CDR1 SGHRS, CDR2 YFSETQ. The CDR3 bases are TGCGCCAGCAGCTTGAACCAAGAGACCCAGTACTTC. Translated: CASSLNQETQYF.

The rearrangement uses TRBV2 and TRBJ2-3, with D possibly TRBD2 on 5 matching bases. The CDR3 runs to 14 residues. The V gene's germline CDR1 is SNHLY and CDR2 FYNNEI. Deletions cut 8 bases from V and 2 bases from J, with 14 bases between. Here the CDR3 reads CASLRESSTDTQYF. CDR3 DNA sequence: TGTGCCAGCCTGAGGGAGTCTTCCACAGATACGCAGTATTTT. Full variable domain (remainder filled in from reference TRBV2 and TRBJ2-3): EPEVTQTPSHQVTQMGQEVILRCVPISNHLYFYWYRQILGQKVEFLVSFYNNEISEKSEIFDDQFSVERPDGSNFTLKIRSTKLEDSAMYFCASLRESSTDTQYFGPGTRLTVL.

In regard to this clonotype: Relative to the germline gene, one junction end is altered; a read error may explain this. J is TRBJ2-1 and V is TRBV5-1; the D gene could be TRBD1 or TRBD2 (5 bases each). The V gene's germline CDR1 is SGHRS and CDR2 YFSETQ. This CDR3 spans 14 amino acids. The CDR3 nucleotides are TGCGCCAGCAGCTTAGGGGACGGGATTAATGAGCAGCTCTTC. Protein sequence: CASSLGDGINEQLF.

This rearrangement joins TRBV11-2 to TRBJ2-7, with D possibly TRBD2 on 6 matching bases. V was cut by 5 bases and J by 3 bases, with 17 bases left in between. CDR3 length: 15 residues. CDR1 is SGHAT, CDR2 FQNNGV, per germline. The CDR3 DNA reads TGTGCCAGCAGCACCCAACCCGGAGGGGACTACGAGCAGTACTTC. It specifies CASSTQPGGDYEQYF.

This chain joins TRBV12-5 and TRBJ1-1; TRBD1 aligns across 8 bases. J lost 12 bases, V lost 6 bases, and 9 bases had no gene match. The CDR3 is 12 amino acids. In germline, CDR1 is LGHNT, CDR2 FRNRAP. CDR3 nucleotide sequence: TGTGCTAGTGGCTACGGACAGGGAACTACTTTCTTT. Protein sequence: CASGYGQGTTFF.